This T cell receptor (beta chain) was identified during a study of T cell repertoires in cytomegalovirus infection. Background on the study: Public TCR beta signature analysis indicated the presence of both CMV infection and matching HLA type. Study findings and constraints: Accumulated public TCR beta family frequency recognized individuals carrying CMV together with the relevant HLA. Clonotype analysis showed dominance of the ex vivo response by HLA-C-restricted CMV-specific TCR beta clonotypes.

The CDR3 spans 13 residues. Trimming stripped 10 bases from V and 1 base from J, with 14 bases between. The V gene's germline CDR1 is MNHEY and CDR2 SVGEGT. This clonotype was picked up many times. Its cognate antigen is unknown. MiXCR, applied by TCRdb to the reads, yields one record per CDR3 protein. The data contain about 230,000 distinct CDR3 sequences, 6% to 8% of them singletons. The specimen sequenced was PBMCs. The TCR was taken from a human donor in good health (CMV status not recorded). Some clones in this sample may be carry-over from other donors' samples. The V and J genes are TRBV6-2 or TRBV6-3 and TRBJ2-7; either TRBD1 or TRBD2 may supply D (6 bases each). The CDR3 is CATRGGNSYEQYF. For the CDR3, the DNA is TGTGCCACCAGGGGAGGTAATTCCTACGAGCAGTACTTC.